This TCR beta chain was found in a study of T cell responses to AZD1222 COVID-19 vaccine. The study's findings and limits: Targeting of unmutated variant regions was reportedly seen in nearly half of spike-specific TCRs. In all cases, repertoires were sampled only after the peak T cell response.

A remark on this clone: Its target is unknown.

The assay was immunoSEQ multiplex PCR, and TCRdb's table has in-frame clones only and misses some. The sample contains approximately 67,000 clones, 86% of which appear only once. The starting material was peripheral blood, obtained on day 0 of AZD1222 vaccination. This TCR came from an adult in good health.

The CDR3 DNA is TGTGCCAGCAGTCCGAAATTAAATCGGGTCTATGGCTACACCTTC. Its translation: CASSPKLNRVYGYTF. The rearrangement links TRBV13 to TRBJ1-2, with D unclear. The length of the CDR3 is 15 residues. Germline V lookup: CDR1 PRHDT, CDR2 FYEKMQ (reference sequence). Trimming stripped 6 bases from V and 4 bases from J, with 18 bases between.